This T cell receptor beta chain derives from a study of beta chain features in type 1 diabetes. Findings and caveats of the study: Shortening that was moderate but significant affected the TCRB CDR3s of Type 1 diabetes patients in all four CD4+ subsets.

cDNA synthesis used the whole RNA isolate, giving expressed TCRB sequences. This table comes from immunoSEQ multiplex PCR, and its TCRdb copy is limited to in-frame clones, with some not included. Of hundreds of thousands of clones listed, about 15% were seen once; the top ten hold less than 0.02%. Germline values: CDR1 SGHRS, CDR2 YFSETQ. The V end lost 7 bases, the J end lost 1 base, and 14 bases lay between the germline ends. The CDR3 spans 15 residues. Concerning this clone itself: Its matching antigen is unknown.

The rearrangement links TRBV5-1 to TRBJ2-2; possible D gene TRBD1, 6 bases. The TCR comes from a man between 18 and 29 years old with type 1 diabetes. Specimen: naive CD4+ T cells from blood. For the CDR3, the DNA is TGCGCCAGCGTCAGGGGAGCACAGAACACCGGGGAGCTGTTTTTT. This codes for CASVRGAQNTGELFF.